The present T cell receptor (beta chain) was sequenced within a study of T cell responses to AZD1222 COVID-19 vaccine. Study conclusions and caveats: Donors were chiefly white British, with a greater number of females, and clonal diversity was perhaps underestimated. Two AZD1222 doses significantly raised spike-specific TCR breadth and depth over controls. At 160-218 and 743-854, vaccine-associated CD4 TCRs were dominant, and they spanned spike.

On this clone itself: What it binds is not known.

TCRdb's table, derived via immunoSEQ multiplex PCR, lists solely in-frame clones and lacks some. The table has 130,000 or so clones, about nine tenths seen once. V lost 3 bases and J lost 7; bases outside the gene matches: 6. The CDR3 extends over 15 amino acids. CDR1 is LGHNA, CDR2 YNFKEQ, per germline. The receptor was derived from an adult in good health. The sequenced sample was peripheral blood, obtained on day 0 of AZD1222 vaccination. The V and J genes are TRBV4-2 and TRBJ1-6, with 7 bases that match TRBD1. The CDR3 spells CASSQGNRGNSPLHF. CDR3 nucleotide sequence: TGTGCCAGCAGCCAGGGCAACAGGGGAAATTCACCCCTCCACTTT.